Following are 27 T cell receptor beta chains from one sample sequenced in a study of T cell repertoires in cytomegalovirus infection. TCRdb re-analysed the reads in MiXCR, keeping a single row per CDR3 protein. Here the sample spans 150,000 to 160,000 distinct CDR3 sequences, around a quarter being singletons. The sample comprised PBMCs. These receptor sequences come from a human donor in good health (CMV status not recorded). Some clones in this sample may be carry-over from other donors' samples.

The J gene is TRBJ2-3, the V gene TRBV2; D possibly corresponds to TRBD1 (6 bases). CDR3 length equals 14 residues. Trimming took off 6 bases at V and 2 bases at J, with 12 bases between the two ends. Germline CDR1 SNHLY, CDR2 FYNNEI. CDR3 sequence reads: CASSPRTVTDTQYF. CDR3 nucleotide sequence: TGTGCCAGCAGCCCTAGGACAGTCACAGATACGCAGTATTTT.

The gene calls are TRBV20-1 and TRBJ1-5; TRBD1 matches 8 bases. V dropped 7 bases and J dropped 3; count of bases not matched to a gene: 5. Germline assignment: CDR1 DFQATT and CDR2 SNEGSKA (reference sequence). This CDR3 has 13 amino acids. The CDR3: CSVEQGVNQPQHF. The DNA of the CDR3 is TGCAGTGTTGAACAGGGGGTCAATCAGCCCCAGCATTTT.

The rearrangement joins TRBV5-4 to TRBJ2-7; D not resolved. Germline-derived CDR1 and CDR2 are SGHNT and YYREEE (reference sequence). Trimming removed 4 bases from V and 6 bases from J, with 23 bases in between. The CDR3 has 16 amino acids. The chain's CDR3 is CASSAAMNVYSGEQYF. In DNA, the CDR3 is TGTGCCAGCAGCGCGGCGATGAACGTTTACTCGGGCGAGCAGTACTTC.

This chain links TRBV7-4 with TRBJ1-1; D gene uncertain. In germline, CDR1 is SGHVT, CDR2 SQSDAQ. The V and J ends lost 1 base and 1 base respectively, with 10 bases between them. The CDR3 has 15 residues. The CDR3 loop reads CASSLGMGRNTEAFF. The CDR3 DNA reads as TGTGCCAGCAGCTTAGGGATGGGAAGGAACACTGAAGCTTTCTTT.

This chain uses TRBV15 with TRBJ1-3, with 7 bases that match TRBD1. This CDR3 is built from 15 residues. J was trimmed by 4 bases and V by 4 bases; bases with no gene match: 7. CDR1 and CDR2 from the germline V gene are LNHNV and YYDKDF (reference sequence). This CDR3 reads CATSTPQGVGNTIYF. The CDR3, as DNA: TGTGCCACCAGCACCCCGCAGGGGGTCGGAAACACCATATATTTT.

This clonotype was seen repeatedly, ten times or more. This rearrangement joins TRBV20-1 to TRBJ2-5; TRBD2 might be the D (6 bases). The CDR3 sequence is 15 residues long. The V end was cut by 5 bases, the J end by 4 bases, with 20 bases between. Germline lookup yields CDR1 DFQATT and CDR2 SNEGSKA (reference sequence). In DNA form, the CDR3 reads TGCAGTGCTGATAATAGGTTCTCCGGGGGAGAGACCCAGTACTTC. This encodes CSADNRFSGGETQYF.

The chain employs TRBV20-1 and TRBJ1-5; TRBD1 might be the D (6 bases). Trimming removed 5 bases from V and 6 bases from J, with 14 bases in between. Germline CDR1 reads DFQATT; CDR2 reads SNEGSKA (reference sequence). The CDR3 is 13 amino acids. CDR3 region: CSAPFRGSQPQHF. DNA of the CDR3: TGCAGTGCTCCTTTCAGGGGAAGTCAGCCCCAGCATTTT.

This clonotype appeared a few times. This sequence joins TRBV7-9 and TRBJ1-2; weak D call: TRBD1 (5 bases). The CDR3 has 13 amino acids. V lost 1 base and J lost 6, with 9 bases in between. The germline V gene encodes CDR1 SEHNR and CDR2 FQNEAQ (reference sequence). The CDR3 loop is CASSLGDGDGYTF. The CDR3 nucleotides read TGTGCCAGCAGCTTAGGGGACGGTGATGGCTACACCTTC. Using reference TRBV7-9 and TRBJ1-2 for the parts outside the CDR3, the full variable domain is DTGVSQNPRHKITKRGQNVTFRCDPISEHNRLYWYRQTLGQGPEFLTYFQNEAQLEKSRLLSDRFSAERPKGSFSTLEIQRTEQGDSAMYLCASSLGDGDGYTFGSGTRLTVV.

This clonotype was seen a few times. The chain carries TRBV28 and TRBJ1-3; D is uncertain. The ends were cut back, 2 bases at V and 0 bases at J, with 11 bases in the middle. There are 16 residues in the CDR3. Germline V gene data show CDR1 as MDHEN and CDR2 as SYDVKM. The CDR3 nucleotides are TGTGCCAGCAGTTTAAAGCAGCCTATCTCTGGAAACACCATATATTTT. Translating it yields CASSLKQPISGNTIYF.

There are a few counts of this clonotype. The genes are TRBV25-1 and TRBJ2-5; D remains unclear. CDR3 length: 15 amino acids. Germline-derived CDR1 and CDR2 are MGHDK and SYGVNS. Trimming pared 1 base from V and 2 bases from J, leaving 11 bases between. CDR3 amino acids: CASSECRTRQETQYF. The CDR3 DNA sequence: TGTGCCAGCAGTGAATGTAGGACGAGACAAGAGACCCAGTACTTC.

The chain couples TRBV6-2 or TRBV6-3 to TRBJ2-3; 7 nucleotides match TRBD1. Germline trimming cut 2 bases from V and 5 bases from J; bases unmatched to any gene: 13. The germline V gene has CDR1 MNHEY and CDR2 SVGEGT. The CDR3 length is 17 residues. In nucleotides, the CDR3 is TGTGCCAGCAGTTACCCGATCCCGGGACAGACTGGAGATACGCAGTATTTT. Protein product: CASSYPIPGQTGDTQYF.

V and J are TRBV28 and TRBJ1-1, with D unresolved. Between the trimmed V and J ends, which lost 2 bases and 0 bases, there was a span of 10 bases. This CDR3 is built from 15 residues. Germline CDR1 MDHEN, CDR2 SYDVKM. The CDR3 loop reads CASSLLGSMNTEAFF. For the CDR3, the DNA is TGTGCCAGCAGTTTACTGGGGTCGATGAACACTGAAGCTTTCTTT.

This chain joins TRBV28 and TRBJ2-3; maybe TRBD2 (6 bases). Germline V lookup: CDR1 MDHEN, CDR2 SYDVKM. V lost 1 base and J lost 0, with 8 bases in between. The CDR3 sequence is 15 residues long. CDR3 sequence: CASSLLGTSTDTQYF. CDR3 sequence (DNA): TGTGCCAGCAGTTTATTGGGGACTAGCACAGATACGCAGTATTTT.

This clonotype has a handful of counts. The chain combines TRBV24-1 with TRBJ2-7, with D perhaps matching TRBD2 (5 bases). Germline V gene lookup returns CDR1 KGHDR and CDR2 SFDVKD. This CDR3 is built from 15 residues. V lost 3 bases, J lost 0 bases, and 11 bases lay in between. CDR3 coding DNA: TGTGCCACCAGTGATCTAGGAGGAAGCTCCTACGAGCAGTACTTC. Amino acids: CATSDLGGSSYEQYF.

This clonotype was counted a few times. The rearrangement links TRBV7-3 to TRBJ2-3; TRBD2 matches 8 bases. Germline V gene lookup returns CDR1 SGHTA and CDR2 FQGTGA. Trimming removed 6 bases from V and 2 bases from J; junction bases left unmatched: 1. CDR3 length: 13 amino acids. CDR3 sequence (DNA): TGTGCCAGCAGAGCGGGGGCCACAGATACGCAGTATTTT. Its translation is CASRAGATDTQYF.

A note on this clonotype: A read error may produce the germline difference seen at one junction end. The chain combines TRBV7-6 with TRBJ2-2; 14 nucleotides line up with TRBD2. The CDR3 spans 18 residues. In germline, CDR1 is SGHVS, CDR2 FNYEAQ. CDR3 sequence reads: CASSPLTSGRENTGEQFF. CDR3 bases: TGTGCCAGCAGCCCACTGACTAGCGGGAGGGAGAACACCGGGGAGCAGTTTTTT.

This clonotype turned up a few times. The genes are TRBV14 and TRBJ1-1; D ambiguous. The ends were cut back, 1 base at V and 3 bases at J, with 3 bases in the middle. Germline V lookup: CDR1 SGHDN, CDR2 FVKESK. The CDR3 is 12 amino acids. CDR3 sequence: CASSQVYTEAFF. As DNA, the CDR3 is TGTGCCAGCAGCCAAGTGTACACTGAAGCTTTCTTT.

Note on this clonotype: A clone one base away is much larger, so this may be a read error. The chain recombines TRBV7-2 with TRBJ1-1; D is unresolved. The V gene's germline CDR1 is SGHTA and CDR2 FQGNSA. The CDR3 totals 15 residues. Trimming removed 1 base at V and 0 bases at J, with 9 bases between. CDR3 protein: CASSLGGLLNTEAFF. As DNA, the CDR3 is TGTGCCAGCAGCTTAGGAGGGCTGCTGAACACTGAAGCTTTCTTT.

The chain has TRBV7-3 and TRBJ2-1, with 7 bases fitting TRBD1. Germline trimming cut 5 bases from V and 5 bases from J; bases unmatched to any gene: 3. Germline CDR1 SGHTA, CDR2 FQGTGA. The CDR3 runs to 13 residues. The CDR3 bases are TGTGCCAGCAGCCGGGACAGCAACAATGAGCAGTTCTTC. As protein: CASSRDSNNEQFF. Together with reference TRBV7-3 and TRBJ2-1, the CDR3 gives the full variable domain: GAGVSQTPSNKVTEKGKYVELRCDPISGHTALYWYRQSLGQGPEFLIYFQGTGAADDSGLPNDRFFAVRPEGSVSTLKIQRTERGDSAVYLCASSRDSNNEQFFGPGTRLTVL.

This rearrangement joins TRBV6-5 to TRBJ1-3; D not resolved. The CDR3 is made up of 14 amino acids. The V end was cut by 6 bases, the J end by 7 bases, with 16 bases between. Germline CDR1 and CDR2: MNHEY and SVGAGI. The CDR3 spells CASSMDGGWNTIYF. In DNA, the CDR3 is TGTGCCAGCAGCATGGACGGAGGGTGGAACACCATATATTTT.

The CDR3 sequence: CATSRDGQSQHF. DNA of the CDR3: TGTGCCACCAGCAGAGATGGTCAGTCTCAGCATTTT. The chain carries TRBV15 and TRBJ1-5, with no clear D. V gave up 0 bases and J gave up 13 bases, with 10 bases separating them. CDR1 and CDR2 (germline): LNHNV, YYDKDF (reference sequence). The CDR3 has 12 amino acids.

The chain combines TRBV20-1 with TRBJ2-7; 8 bases match TRBD2. CDR1 is DFQATT and CDR2 is SNEGSKA in the germline V gene (reference sequence). With 5 bases clipped from V and 3 bases from J, the junction kept 3 bases outside the gene matches. This CDR3 spans 12 amino acids. The CDR3 region is CSASGLGYEQYF. The CDR3 bases are TGCAGTGCTTCGGGACTAGGCTACGAGCAGTACTTC.

This clonotype has ten or more counts. The chain is built from TRBV7-2 and TRBJ1-1; D remains unclear. Trimming left V 1 base short and J 1 base short, with 10 bases between. The CDR3 is 15 residues long. CDR1 and CDR2 (germline): SGHTA, FQGNSA. The CDR3 is CASSLVSRGNTEAFF. CDR3 DNA sequence: TGTGCCAGCAGCTTAGTGTCAAGAGGGAACACTGAAGCTTTCTTT.

This clonotype occurred many times. V and J are TRBV28 and TRBJ2-1; 7 bases are a match to TRBD1. This CDR3 has 15 amino acids. Germline values: CDR1 MDHEN, CDR2 SYDVKM. Losses at the gene ends were 6 bases for V and 0 bases for J; bases not matched to a gene: 5. The CDR3 DNA is TGTGCCAGCAGCCGGGACAGCCTCTCCTACAATGAGCAGTTCTTC. This sequence encodes CASSRDSLSYNEQFF.

V gene TRBV14 combines with J gene TRBJ1-2, with D maybe TRBD1 (6 bases). CDR1 and CDR2 from the germline V gene are SGHDN and FVKESK. Between the trimmed V and J ends, which lost 5 bases and 4 bases, there was a span of 17 bases. There are 15 residues in the CDR3. The CDR3 sequence: CASSVRTEGVYGYTF. DNA of the CDR3: TGTGCCAGCAGCGTCCGGACAGAGGGGGTCTATGGCTACACCTTC.

This clonotype was recorded many times. The chain joins TRBV29-1 to TRBJ2-1, with TRBD1 matching 7 bases. This CDR3 region has 13 residues. In germline, CDR1 is SQVTM, CDR2 ANQGSEA. The ends lost 7 bases at V and 2 bases at J; junction bases unmatched: 5. DNA of the CDR3: TGCAGCGCGCAGGGGGACGCCTACAATGAGCAGTTCTTC. Translating it yields CSAQGDAYNEQFF.

The chain recombines TRBV29-1 with TRBJ1-3, with D possibly matching TRBD1 (5 bases). This CDR3 is built from 16 residues. The germline CDR1 and CDR2 sequences are SQVTM and ANQGSEA. V gave up 0 bases and J gave up 0 bases, with 12 bases separating them. The CDR3 reads CSVEDPGRGSGNTIYF. The CDR3 nucleotides read TGCAGCGTTGAAGATCCCGGGAGGGGCTCTGGAAACACCATATATTTT.